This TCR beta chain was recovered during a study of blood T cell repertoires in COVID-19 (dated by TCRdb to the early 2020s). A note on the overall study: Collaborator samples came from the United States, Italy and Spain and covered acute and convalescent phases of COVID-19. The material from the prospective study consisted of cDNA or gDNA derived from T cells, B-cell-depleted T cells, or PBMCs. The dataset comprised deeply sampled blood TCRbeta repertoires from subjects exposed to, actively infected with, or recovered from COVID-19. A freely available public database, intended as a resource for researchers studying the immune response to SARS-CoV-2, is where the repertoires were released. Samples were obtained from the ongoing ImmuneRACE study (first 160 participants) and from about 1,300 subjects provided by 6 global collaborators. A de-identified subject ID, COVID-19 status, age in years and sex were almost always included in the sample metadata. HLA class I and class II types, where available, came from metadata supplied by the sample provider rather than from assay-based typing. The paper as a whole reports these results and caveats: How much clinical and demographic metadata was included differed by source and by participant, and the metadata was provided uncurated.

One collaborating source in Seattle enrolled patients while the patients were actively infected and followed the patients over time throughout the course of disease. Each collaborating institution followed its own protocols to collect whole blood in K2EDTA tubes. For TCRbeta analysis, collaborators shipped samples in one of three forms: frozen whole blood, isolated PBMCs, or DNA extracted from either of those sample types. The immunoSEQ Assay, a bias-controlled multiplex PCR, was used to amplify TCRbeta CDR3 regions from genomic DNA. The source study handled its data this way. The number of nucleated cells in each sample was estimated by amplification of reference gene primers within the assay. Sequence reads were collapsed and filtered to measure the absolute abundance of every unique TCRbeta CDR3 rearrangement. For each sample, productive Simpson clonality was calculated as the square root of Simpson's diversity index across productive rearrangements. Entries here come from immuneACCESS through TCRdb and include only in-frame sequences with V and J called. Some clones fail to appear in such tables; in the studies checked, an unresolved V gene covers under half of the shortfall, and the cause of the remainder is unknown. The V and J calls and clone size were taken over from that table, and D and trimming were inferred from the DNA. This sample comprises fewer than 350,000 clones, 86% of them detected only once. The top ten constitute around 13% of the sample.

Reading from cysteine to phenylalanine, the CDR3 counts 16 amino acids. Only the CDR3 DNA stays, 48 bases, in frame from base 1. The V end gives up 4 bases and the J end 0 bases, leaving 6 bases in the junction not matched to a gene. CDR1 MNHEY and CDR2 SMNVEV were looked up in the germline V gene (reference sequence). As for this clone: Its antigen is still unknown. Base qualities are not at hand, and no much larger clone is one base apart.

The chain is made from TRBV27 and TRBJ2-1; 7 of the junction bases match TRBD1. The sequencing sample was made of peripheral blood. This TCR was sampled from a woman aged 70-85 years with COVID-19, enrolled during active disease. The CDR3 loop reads CASSSYRGSSYNEQFF. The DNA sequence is TGTGCCAGCAGTTCCTACAGGGGAAGCTCCTACAATGAGCAGTTCTTC.